This T cell receptor (beta chain) was identified during a study of Tregs in tolerant kidney transplant recipients. For this clone: What it recognizes is unknown.

Study-wide points: Biological reproducibility was not directly addressed in this study. Few patients were studied, so findings need validation in larger groups.

Libraries were prepared by immunoSEQ multiplex PCR; TCRdb keeps only in-frame clonotypes and omits some of them. This table has under 45,000 clones, over 95% appearing once. The clonotype was recovered from a human donor in good health. The sequencing sample was made of Tregs from blood cultured with allogeneic cells.

The CDR3 bases are TGTGCCAGCAGCCGACAAAAATGGGAGACCCAGTACTTC. Translated: CASSRQKWETQYF. The chain has TRBV2 and TRBJ2-5; D ambiguous. CDR1 is SNHLY and CDR2 is FYNNEI in the germline V gene. The V gene lost 6 bases and the J gene lost 5 bases, with 13 bases spanning the gap. CDR3 length: 13 residues.